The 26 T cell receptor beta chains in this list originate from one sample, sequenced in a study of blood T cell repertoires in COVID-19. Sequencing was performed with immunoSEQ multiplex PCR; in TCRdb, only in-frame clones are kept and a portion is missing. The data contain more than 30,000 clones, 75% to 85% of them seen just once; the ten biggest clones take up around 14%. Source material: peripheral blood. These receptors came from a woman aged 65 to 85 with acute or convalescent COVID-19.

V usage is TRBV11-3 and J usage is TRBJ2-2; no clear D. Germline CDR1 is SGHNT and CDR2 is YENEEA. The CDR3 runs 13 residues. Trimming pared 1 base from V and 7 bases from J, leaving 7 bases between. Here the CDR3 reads CASSLVSGGELFF. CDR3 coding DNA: TGTGCCAGCAGCTTAGTATCGGGCGGGGAGCTGTTTTTT.

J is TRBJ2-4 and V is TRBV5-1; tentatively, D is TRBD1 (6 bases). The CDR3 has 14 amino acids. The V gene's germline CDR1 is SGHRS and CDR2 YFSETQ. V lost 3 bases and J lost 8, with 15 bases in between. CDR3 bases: TGCGCCAGCAGCTCAGGGGCTCCAAGGGACATTCAGTACTTC. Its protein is CASSSGAPRDIQYF.

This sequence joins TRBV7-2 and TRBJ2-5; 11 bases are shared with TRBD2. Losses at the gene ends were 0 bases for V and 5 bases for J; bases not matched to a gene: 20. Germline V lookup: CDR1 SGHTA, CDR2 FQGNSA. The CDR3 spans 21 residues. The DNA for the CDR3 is TGTGCCAGCAGCTTAGCCCCACTGCTAGCGGGAGGAACGATTGTCGAGGAGACCCAGTACTTC. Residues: CASSLAPLLAGGTIVEETQYF.

The CDR3 nucleotides are TGTGCCAGCAGCAGGGCATACACCGGGGAGCTGTTTTTT. The encoded protein is CASSRAYTGELFF. The chain couples TRBV12-3 or TRBV12-4 to TRBJ2-2; D might be TRBD1 (5 bases). This CDR3 has 13 amino acids. V lost 6 bases and J lost 3, with 8 bases in between.

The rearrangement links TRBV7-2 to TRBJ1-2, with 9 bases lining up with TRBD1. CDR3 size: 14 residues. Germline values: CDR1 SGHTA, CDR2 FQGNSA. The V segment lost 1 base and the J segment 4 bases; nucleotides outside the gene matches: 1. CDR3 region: CASSLGDRAYGYTF. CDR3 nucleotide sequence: TGTGCCAGCAGCTTAGGGGACAGGGCCTATGGCTACACCTTC.

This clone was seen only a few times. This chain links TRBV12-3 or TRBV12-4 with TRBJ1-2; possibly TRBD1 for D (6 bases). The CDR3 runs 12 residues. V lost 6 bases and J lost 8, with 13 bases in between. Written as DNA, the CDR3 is TGTGCCAGCAGCCCGGACAGAACAGGCTACACCTTC. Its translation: CASSPDRTGYTF.

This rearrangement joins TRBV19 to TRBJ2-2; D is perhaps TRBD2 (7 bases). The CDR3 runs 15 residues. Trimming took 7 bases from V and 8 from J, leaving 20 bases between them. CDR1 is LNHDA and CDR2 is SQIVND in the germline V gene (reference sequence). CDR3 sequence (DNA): TGTGCCAGTACCCCTTGGGGGGGGGCAGCTGGGGAGCTGTTTTTT. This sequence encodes CASTPWGGAAGELFF.

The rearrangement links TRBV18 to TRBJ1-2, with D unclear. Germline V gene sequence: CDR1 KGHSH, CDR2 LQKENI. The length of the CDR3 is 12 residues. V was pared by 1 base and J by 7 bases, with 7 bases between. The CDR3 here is CASSPLRGGYTF. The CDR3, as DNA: TGTGCCAGCTCACCACTACGGGGTGGCTACACCTTC.

The CDR3 loop is CASTGQGKGQPQHF. In nucleotides, the CDR3 is TGTGCCAGCACTGGACAGGGAAAGGGTCAGCCCCAGCATTTT. J is TRBJ1-5 and V is TRBV28; 8 bases are shared with TRBD1. J lost 6 bases, V lost 7 bases, and 8 bases had no gene match. The CDR3 runs to 14 residues. The germline CDR1 and CDR2 sequences are MDHEN and SYDVKM. The full variable domain, rest sourced from reference TRBV28 and TRBJ1-5, is DVKVTQSSRYLVKRTGEKVFLECVQDMDHENMFWYRQDPGLGLRLIYFSYDVKMKEKGDIPEGYSVSREKKERFSLILESASTNQTSMYLCASTGQGKGQPQHFGDGTRLSIL.

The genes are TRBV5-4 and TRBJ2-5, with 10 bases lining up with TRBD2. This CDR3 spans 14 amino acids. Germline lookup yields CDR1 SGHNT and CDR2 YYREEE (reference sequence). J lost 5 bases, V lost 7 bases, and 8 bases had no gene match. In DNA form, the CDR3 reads TGTGCCAGCGGGCTAGCGGGAGTATCGGAGACCCAGTACTTC. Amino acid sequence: CASGLAGVSETQYF.

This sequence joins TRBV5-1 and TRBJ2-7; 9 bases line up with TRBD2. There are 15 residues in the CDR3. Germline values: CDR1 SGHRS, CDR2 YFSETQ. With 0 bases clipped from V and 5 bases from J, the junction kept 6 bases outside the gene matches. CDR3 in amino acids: CASSLDRAGGNEQYF. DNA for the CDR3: TGCGCCAGCAGCTTGGATCGGGCGGGAGGGAACGAGCAGTACTTC.

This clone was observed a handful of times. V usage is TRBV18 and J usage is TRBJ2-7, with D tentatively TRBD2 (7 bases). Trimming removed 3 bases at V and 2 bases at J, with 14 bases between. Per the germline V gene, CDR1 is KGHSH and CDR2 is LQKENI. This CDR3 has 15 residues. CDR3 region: CASSPPAGAAYEQYF. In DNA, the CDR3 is TGTGCCAGCTCACCCCCGGCGGGGGCCGCCTACGAGCAGTACTTC.

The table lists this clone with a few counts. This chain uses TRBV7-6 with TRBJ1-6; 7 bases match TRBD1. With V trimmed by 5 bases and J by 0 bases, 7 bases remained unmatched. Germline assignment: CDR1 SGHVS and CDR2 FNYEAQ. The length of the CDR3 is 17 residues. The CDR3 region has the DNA TGTGCCAGCAGCCCCCAGGGGGGCAGCTCCTATAATTCACCCCTCCACTTT. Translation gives CASSPQGGSSYNSPLHF.

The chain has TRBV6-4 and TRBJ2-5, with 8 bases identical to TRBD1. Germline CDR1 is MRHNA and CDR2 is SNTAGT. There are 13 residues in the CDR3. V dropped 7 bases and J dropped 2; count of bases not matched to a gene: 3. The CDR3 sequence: CASKGQGQETQYF. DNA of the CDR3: TGTGCCAGCAAAGGACAGGGTCAAGAGACCCAGTACTTC.

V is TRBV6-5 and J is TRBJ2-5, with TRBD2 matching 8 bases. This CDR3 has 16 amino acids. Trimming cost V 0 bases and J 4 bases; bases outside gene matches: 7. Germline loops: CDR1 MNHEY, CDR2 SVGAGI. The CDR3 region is CASSYSGLVGLETQYF. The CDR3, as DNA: TGTGCCAGCAGTTACTCGGGACTAGTCGGCCTAGAGACCCAGTACTTC.

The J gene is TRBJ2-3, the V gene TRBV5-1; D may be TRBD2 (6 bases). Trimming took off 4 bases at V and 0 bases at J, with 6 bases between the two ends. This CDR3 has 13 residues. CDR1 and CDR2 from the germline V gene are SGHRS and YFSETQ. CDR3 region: CASSGTSTDTQYF. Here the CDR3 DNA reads TGCGCCAGCAGCGGGACTAGCACAGATACGCAGTATTTT.

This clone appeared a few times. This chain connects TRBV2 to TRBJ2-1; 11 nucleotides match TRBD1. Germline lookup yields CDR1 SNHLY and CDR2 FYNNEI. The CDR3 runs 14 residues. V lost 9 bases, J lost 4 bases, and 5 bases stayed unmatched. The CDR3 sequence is CASAGTGGYNEQFF. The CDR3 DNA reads TGTGCCAGTGCCGGGACAGGGGGTTACAATGAGCAGTTCTTC.

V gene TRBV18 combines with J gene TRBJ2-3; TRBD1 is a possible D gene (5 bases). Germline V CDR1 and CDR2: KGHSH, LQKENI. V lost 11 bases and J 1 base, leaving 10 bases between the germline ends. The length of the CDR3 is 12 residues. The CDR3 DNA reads TGTGCCGGCTTAGGGGGCACAGATACGCAGTATTTT. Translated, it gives CAGLGGTDTQYF.

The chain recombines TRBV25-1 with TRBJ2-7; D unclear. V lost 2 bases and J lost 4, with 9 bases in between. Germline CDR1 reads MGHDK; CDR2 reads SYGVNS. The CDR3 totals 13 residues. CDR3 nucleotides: TGTGCCAGCAGTGAAATGCTACTTTACGAGCAGTACTTC. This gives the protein CASSEMLLYEQYF.

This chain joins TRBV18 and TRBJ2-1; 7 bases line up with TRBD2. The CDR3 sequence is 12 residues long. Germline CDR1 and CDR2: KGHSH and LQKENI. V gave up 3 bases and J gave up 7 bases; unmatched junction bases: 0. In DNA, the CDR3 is TGTGCCAGCTCACCGCGGGAGAATGAGCAGTTCTTC. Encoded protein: CASSPRENEQFF.

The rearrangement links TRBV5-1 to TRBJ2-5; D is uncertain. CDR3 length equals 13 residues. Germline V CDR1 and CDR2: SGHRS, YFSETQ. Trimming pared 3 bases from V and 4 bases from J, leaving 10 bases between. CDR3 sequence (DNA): TGCGCCAGCAGCTCCCCCTCGAGAGAGACCCAGTACTTC. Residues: CASSSPSRETQYF. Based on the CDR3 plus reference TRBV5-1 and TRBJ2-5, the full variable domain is KAGVTQTPRYLIKTRGQQVTLSCSPISGHRSVSWYQQTPGQGLQFLFEYFSETQRNKGNFPGRFSGRQFSNSRSEMNVSTLELGDSALYLCASSSPSRETQYFGPGTRLLVL.

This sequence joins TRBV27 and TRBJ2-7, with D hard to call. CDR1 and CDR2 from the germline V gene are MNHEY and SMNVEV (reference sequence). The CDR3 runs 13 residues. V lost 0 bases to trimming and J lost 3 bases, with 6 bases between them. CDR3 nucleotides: TGTGCCAGCAGTTTATCCTCGGGCTACGAGCAGTACTTC. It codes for CASSLSSGYEQYF.

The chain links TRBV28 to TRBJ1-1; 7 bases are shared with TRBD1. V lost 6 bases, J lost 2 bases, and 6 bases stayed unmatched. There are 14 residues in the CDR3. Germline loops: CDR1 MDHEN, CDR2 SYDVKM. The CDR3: CASRKSGGNTEAFF. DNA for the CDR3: TGTGCCAGCAGAAAATCAGGGGGTAACACTGAAGCTTTCTTT.

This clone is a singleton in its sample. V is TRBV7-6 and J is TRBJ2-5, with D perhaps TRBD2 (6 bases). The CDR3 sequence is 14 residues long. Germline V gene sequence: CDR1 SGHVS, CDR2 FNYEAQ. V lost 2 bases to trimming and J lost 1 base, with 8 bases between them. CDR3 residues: CASSLFGGQETQYF. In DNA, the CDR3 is TGTGCCAGCAGCTTATTCGGGGGCCAAGAGACCCAGTACTTC.

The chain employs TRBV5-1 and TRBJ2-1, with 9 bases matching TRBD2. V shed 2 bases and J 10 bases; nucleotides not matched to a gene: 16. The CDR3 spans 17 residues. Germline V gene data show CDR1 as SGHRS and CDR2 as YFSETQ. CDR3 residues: CASSLLGSGGGAGEQFF. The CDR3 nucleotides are TGCGCCAGCAGCTTACTGGGCTCTGGCGGGGGGGCCGGGGAGCAGTTCTTC.

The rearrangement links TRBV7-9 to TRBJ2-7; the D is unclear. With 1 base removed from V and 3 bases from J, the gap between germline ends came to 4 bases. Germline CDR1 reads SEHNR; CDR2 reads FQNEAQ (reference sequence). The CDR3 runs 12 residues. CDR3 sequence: CASSLDLYEQYF. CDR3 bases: TGTGCCAGCAGCTTAGATCTCTACGAGCAGTACTTC.